Listed here are 20 T cell receptor beta chains from one sample, sequenced in a study of blood T cell repertoires in COVID-19. This table comes from immunoSEQ multiplex PCR, and its TCRdb copy is limited to in-frame clones, with some not included. The repertoire holds about 400,000 clones, with roughly 87% as singletons. Sequences were obtained from PBMCs or T cells enriched from blood (not recorded which). These receptors were collected from a woman aged 35 to 49 with acute COVID-19.

This clone appeared a single time. This chain joins TRBV6-5 and TRBJ1-4; D remains unclear. In germline, CDR1 is MNHEY, CDR2 SVGAGI. V lost 6 bases and J lost 2, with 7 bases in between. CDR3 size: 13 residues. CDR3: CASSAGTNEKLFF. CDR3 nucleotides: TGTGCCAGCAGCGCCGGGACTAATGAAAAACTGTTTTTT.

The V gene is TRBV3-1 (or the pseudogene TRBV3-2), the J gene TRBJ2-3; 11 nucleotides agree with TRBD2. Germline CDR1 LGHDT, CDR2 YNNKEL (reference sequence). The CDR3 loop spans 14 amino acids. With 6 bases clipped from V and 3 bases from J, the junction kept 2 bases outside the gene matches. DNA for the CDR3: TGTGCCAGCAGTTCTAGCGGGGGGACAGATACGCAGTATTTT. Its translation: CASSSSGGTDTQYF.

The CDR3: CASSQDRGREQYF. For the CDR3, the DNA is TGTGCCAGCAGCCAAGACAGGGGGCGGGAGCAGTACTTC. This chain connects TRBV7-6 to TRBJ2-7, with TRBD1 identical over 10 bases. V trimming: 5 bases; J trimming: 7 bases; junction bases outside the gene matches: 5. The CDR3 spans 13 residues. Germline assignment: CDR1 SGHVS and CDR2 FNYEAQ.

The chain combines TRBV11-2 with TRBJ2-2; D is undetermined. The CDR3 is 14 amino acids. The V end lost 1 base, the J end lost 5 bases, and 8 bases lay between the germline ends. Germline assignment: CDR1 SGHAT and CDR2 FQNNGV. The CDR3 bases are TGTGCCAGCAGCTTAGGCAGGCAGACCGGGGAGCTGTTTTTT. The encoded protein is CASSLGRQTGELFF.

The chain recombines TRBV5-6 with TRBJ1-5, with D possibly TRBD1 on 5 matching bases. Germline V gene sequence: CDR1 SGHDT, CDR2 YYEEEE. This CDR3 has 16 residues. V was shortened by 2 bases and J by 4 bases, with 16 bases between the two germline ends. The CDR3 protein is CASSFAGTGRNQPQHF. The CDR3 region has the DNA TGTGCCAGCAGCTTCGCGGGGACGGGTAGAAATCAGCCCCAGCATTTT.

V usage is TRBV12-3 or TRBV12-4 and J usage is TRBJ1-5; TRBD1 might be the D (5 bases). This CDR3 contains 13 residues. Trimming took 6 bases from V and 3 from J, leaving 9 bases between them. DNA for the CDR3: TGTGCCAGCAGGCCGACAGTCAATCAGCCCCAGCATTTT. Its protein product is CASRPTVNQPQHF.

The chain recombines TRBV2 with TRBJ1-2; D perhaps matches TRBD1 (6 bases). Germline V gene data show CDR1 as SNHLY and CDR2 as FYNNEI. This CDR3 region has 11 residues. Trimming shortened V by 6 bases and J by 8 bases, and 10 bases separated the two germline ends. The CDR3 reads CASSRGQGYTF. CDR3 nucleotides: TGTGCCAGCAGCAGGGGTCAGGGCTACACCTTC.

The V gene is TRBV2, the J gene TRBJ1-5; D call uncertain. Germline CDR1 reads SNHLY; CDR2 reads FYNNEI. Trimming cost V 5 bases and J 2 bases, with 13 bases left between them. The CDR3 contains 15 residues. CDR3 nucleotides: TGTGCCAGCAGTCGGACCCCGGAGGGCAATCAGCCCCAGCATTTT. Translation: CASSRTPEGNQPQHF.

The chain recombines TRBV11-2 with TRBJ2-1; 8 nucleotides agree with TRBD1. Per germline, CDR1 SGHAT and CDR2 FQNNGV. The CDR3 covers 11 residues. Trimming cost V 5 bases and J 15 bases; bases outside gene matches: 6. CDR3 sequence: CASSPGQGGFF. CDR3 DNA sequence: TGTGCCAGCAGCCCTGGACAGGGAGGGTTCTTC.

The genes are TRBV4-1 and TRBJ1-1; TRBD1 matches 7 bases. This CDR3 has 16 amino acids. Trimming removed 4 bases from V and 0 bases from J; junction bases left unmatched: 8. CDR1 is MGHRA, CDR2 YSYEKL, per germline. DNA for the CDR3: TGCGCCAGCAGCCCACGGGACAGTTTTATGAACACTGAAGCTTTCTTT. It yields the protein CASSPRDSFMNTEAFF.

This chain uses TRBV20-1 with TRBJ2-6; maybe TRBD2 (6 bases). Germline CDR1 DFQATT, CDR2 SNEGSKA (reference sequence). With 3 bases removed from V and 1 base from J, the gap between germline ends came to 10 bases. This CDR3 has 15 residues. The CDR3 region has the DNA TGCAGTGCTAGTTTTGGGGGGTCTGGGGCCAACGTCCTGACTTTC. Its translation: CSASFGGSGANVLTF.

In its sample, this clone was seen once. The chain has TRBV5-1 and TRBJ1-1; no clear D gene. CDR1 SGHRS and CDR2 YFSETQ come from the germline V gene. The CDR3 runs 16 residues. The germline V and J ends were trimmed by 2 bases and 4 bases, with 18 bases remaining between them. The CDR3 bases are TGCGCCAGCAGCTTAAGGCTGAGCGACGGTGGCACTGAAGCTTTCTTT. Protein: CASSLRLSDGGTEAFF.

The rearrangement uses TRBV4-1 and TRBJ2-1, with TRBD2 identical over 10 bases. J gave up 10 bases and V 1 base, and 7 bases lay outside the gene matches. Germline V gives CDR1 MGHRA, CDR2 YSYEKL. The CDR3 is 15 residues long. In DNA form, the CDR3 reads TGCGCCAGCAGCCAAGCCGAGCGGGGGGGCCACGAGCAGTTCTTC. Protein sequence: CASSQAERGGHEQFF.

The chain uses TRBV25-1 and TRBJ2-5; a possible D gene is TRBD1 (5 bases). The CDR3 spans 18 residues. Germline CDR1 MGHDK, CDR2 SYGVNS. V gave up 2 bases and J gave up 2 bases, with 21 bases separating them. CDR3 DNA sequence: TGTGCCAGCAGTGAACACCTTTGGAGTCTGGGGCGTCAAGAGACCCAGTACTTC. This codes for CASSEHLWSLGRQETQYF.

This chain links TRBV5-4 with TRBJ1-2; TRBD1 matches at 8 bases. Germline CDR1 SGHNT, CDR2 YYREEE (reference sequence). The V gene end was trimmed by 2 bases and the J gene end by 8 bases; junction bases not matched to a gene: 8. The CDR3 is 14 residues long. CDR3 DNA: TGTGCCAGCAGCTTTATCACAGGGGGACAGGGCTACACCTTC. It specifies CASSFITGGQGYTF.

On this clone itself: At one end, the junction sequence differs from germline, possibly due to a read error. This chain links TRBV19 with TRBJ1-1; TRBD1 matches at 7 bases. Germline CDR1 LNHDA, CDR2 SQIVND (reference sequence). The CDR3 has 13 amino acids. The CDR3 loop reads CASSRQGETEAFF. The CDR3 region has the DNA TGTGCCAGCAGTAGACAGGGAGAAACTGAAGCTTTCTTT.

This clone was seen just once. The chain has TRBV15 and TRBJ2-7, with 7 bases aligning to TRBD1. Per the germline V gene, CDR1 is LNHNV and CDR2 is YYDKDF (reference sequence). The CDR3 extends over 13 amino acids. The V gene end was trimmed by 1 base and the J gene end by 3 bases; junction bases not matched to a gene: 0. Here the CDR3 reads CATSRGDSYEQYF. CDR3 in DNA: TGTGCCACCAGCAGAGGGGACAGCTACGAGCAGTACTTC. Full variable domain (remainder filled in from reference TRBV15 and TRBJ2-7): DAMVIQNPRYQVTQFGKPVTLSCSQTLNHNVMYWYQQKSSQAPKLLFHYYDKDFNNEADTPDNFQSRRPNTSFCFLDIRSPGLGDTAMYLCATSRGDSYEQYFGPGTRLTVT.

This chain connects TRBV12-5 to TRBJ2-5, with TRBD2 matching over 12 bases. The CDR3 has 15 residues. The trim removed 7 bases at V and 5 bases at J, leaving 8 bases unmatched. Germline V gene data show CDR1 as LGHNT and CDR2 as FRNRAP. As DNA, the CDR3 is TGTGCTAGTGTTTCTAGCGGGGGGGCCGATGAGACCCAGTACTTC. It specifies CASVSSGGADETQYF.

A single count supports this clone. The CDR3 DNA is TGTGCCAGCAGTTCCGACAGGGGGCCAGTCGCTTTCTTT. Translated: CASSSDRGPVAFF. J is TRBJ1-1 and V is TRBV12-3 or TRBV12-4, with 10 bases lining up with TRBD1. There are 13 residues in the CDR3. V lost 4 bases and J lost 11; bases outside the gene matches: 7.

This clone has only one observation. The chain uses TRBV7-9 and TRBJ1-4; D might be TRBD1 (5 bases). With 5 bases removed from V and 7 bases from J, the gap between germline ends came to 17 bases. The CDR3 is 15 amino acids. In germline, CDR1 is SEHNR, CDR2 FQNEAQ (reference sequence). The CDR3 loop reads CASSKDGGSTEKLFF. DNA for the CDR3: TGTGCCAGCAGCAAAGACGGGGGATCTACTGAAAAACTGTTTTTT.